These T cell receptor beta chains were read from a single sample in a study of identical twins. Each CDR3 protein gets one entry after TCRdb re-called the 5' RACE reads with MiXCR. The table lists 600,000 to 700,000 distinct CDR3 sequences, about 20% of them singletons, with 4% to 5.5% in the top ten. The same data also went into a second study, on T cells expressing NK-cell markers.

Material for sequencing was PBMCs. These receptors were collected from a woman between 18 and 29 years old in good health. Both conserved end residues are part of each CDR3. Each record gives: V gene, J gene, CDR3 length, clone size, D gene, CDR3 DNA, CDR3 protein. A D gene is named only where the DNA matches it firmly. Size tells how often a clone was seen (once, few, many) or the class of an expanded clone, and some rows leave it out.

TRBV20-1,TRBJ2-7,12,NA,NA,TGCAGTGCTAGAGGGCCCTCTGGCGAGCAGTACTTC,CSARGPSGEQYF
TRBV6-5,TRBJ2-7,11,few,NA,TGTGCCAGCGCCGGGCCAGGCGAGCAGTACTTC,CASAGPGEQYF
TRBV7-9,TRBJ2-1,15,NA,NA,TGTGCCAGCAGACAGGGAGTTAGTTTTTACAATGAGCAGTTCTTC,CASRQGVSFYNEQFF
TRBV4-3,TRBJ2-5,18,NA,TRBD1,TGCGCCAGCAGCCAAGATACCGGGACAGGGGGTTCGGTAAAGACCCAGTACTTC,CASSQDTGTGGSVKTQYF
TRBV5-1,TRBJ1-1,15,NA,TRBD1,TGCGCCAGCAGCTTGGTTGGACAGGGTGGCACTGAAGCTTTCTTT,CASSLVGQGGTEAFF
TRBV10-3,TRBJ2-3,15,few,TRBD2,TGTGCCATCAGTGAGGTAGCGGGAGCCCCAGATACGCAGTATTTT,CAISEVAGAPDTQYF
TRBV7-9,TRBJ2-2,15,few,NA,TGTGCCAGCAGCTTAAGCGGAGCGAACACCGGGGAGCTGTTTTTT,CASSLSGANTGELFF
TRBV20-1,TRBJ2-3,13,few,NA,TGCAGTGCTACCGGACAGAACACAGATACGCAGTATTTT,CSATGQNTDTQYF
TRBV12-3/TRBV12-4,TRBJ2-2,16,few,NA,TGTGCCAGCAGTATTCCCGCGTCAGCGAACACCGGGGAGCTGTTTTTT,CASSIPASANTGELFF
TRBV12-5,TRBJ2-2,13,NA,NA,TGTGCTAGTGTAAACAGGGTCACCGGGGAGCTGTTTTTT,CASVNRVTGELFF
TRBV10-3,TRBJ2-5,12,NA,NA,TGTGCCATCGCCTACGCACAAGAGACCCAGTACTTC,CAIAYAQETQYF
TRBV10-3,TRBJ1-5,15,NA,NA,TGTGCCATCAGCCCATCGGGGGCGGTAAATCAGCCCCAGCATTTT,CAISPSGAVNQPQHF
TRBV18,TRBJ1-1,14,few,TRBD1,TGTGCCAGCTCATCGAGCGGACAGGGCACTGAAGCTTTCTTT,CASSSSGQGTEAFF
TRBV29-1,TRBJ2-6,13,few,NA,TGCAGATTACCAGGGATCGGGGCCAACGTCCTGACTTTC,CRLPGIGANVLTF
TRBV20-1,TRBJ2-1,15,many,NA,TGCAGTGCTAGAGACCATGGACAAGCCTACAATGAGCAGTTCTTC,CSARDHGQAYNEQFF
TRBV7-2,TRBJ2-2,15,few,TRBD1,TGTGCCAGCAGTAGCCCGGGACAGGGCACCGGGGAGCTGTTTTTT,CASSSPGQGTGELFF
TRBV10-3,TRBJ2-5,14,few,NA,TGTGCCATCAGTGCGAATAGAGTAGACGAGACCCAGTACTTC,CAISANRVDETQYF